The sequence of this T cell receptor beta chain was determined in a study of T cell changes during pregnancy in multiple sclerosis. Clones were sequenced by immunoSEQ multiplex PCR, and TCRdb holds only the in-frame ones, with some missing. The sample carries about 69,000 clones, about nine tenths recorded once. Sequencing used peripheral blood, obtained before pregnancy. The receptor was derived from a female donor with multiple sclerosis, enrolled in a pregnancy study.

CDR3: CASSLGTARETQYF. In DNA, the CDR3 is TGCGCCAGCAGCTTGGGCACGGCTAGGGAGACCCAGTACTTC. The chain has TRBV5-1 and TRBJ2-5; D not resolved. The CDR3 is 14 amino acids. CDR1 and CDR2 from the germline V gene are SGHRS and YFSETQ. Trimming took off 0 bases at V and 5 bases at J, with 11 bases between the two ends.